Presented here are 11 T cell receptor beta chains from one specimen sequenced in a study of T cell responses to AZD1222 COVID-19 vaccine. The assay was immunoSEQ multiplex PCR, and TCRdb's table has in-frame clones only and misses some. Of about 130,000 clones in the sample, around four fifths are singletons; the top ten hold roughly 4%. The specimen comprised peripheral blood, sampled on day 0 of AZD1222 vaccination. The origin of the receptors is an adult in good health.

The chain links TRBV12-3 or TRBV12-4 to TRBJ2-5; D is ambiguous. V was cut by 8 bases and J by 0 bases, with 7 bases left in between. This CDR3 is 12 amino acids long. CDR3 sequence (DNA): TGTGCCAGCCGCGCAGACCAAGAGACCCAGTACTTC. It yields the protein CASRADQETQYF.

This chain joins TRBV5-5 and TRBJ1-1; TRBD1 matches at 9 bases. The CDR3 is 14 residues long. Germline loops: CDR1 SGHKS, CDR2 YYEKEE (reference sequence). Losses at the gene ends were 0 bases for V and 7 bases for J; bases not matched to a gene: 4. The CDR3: CASSLEGTGFEAFF. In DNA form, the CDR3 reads TGTGCCAGCAGCTTGGAGGGGACAGGGTTTGAAGCTTTCTTT.

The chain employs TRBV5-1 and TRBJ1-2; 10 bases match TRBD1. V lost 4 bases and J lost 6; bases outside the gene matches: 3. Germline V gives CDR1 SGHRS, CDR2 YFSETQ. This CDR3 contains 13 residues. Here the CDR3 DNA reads TGCGCCAGCAGCGAAGACAGGGGGCATGGCTACACCTTC. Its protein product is CASSEDRGHGYTF.

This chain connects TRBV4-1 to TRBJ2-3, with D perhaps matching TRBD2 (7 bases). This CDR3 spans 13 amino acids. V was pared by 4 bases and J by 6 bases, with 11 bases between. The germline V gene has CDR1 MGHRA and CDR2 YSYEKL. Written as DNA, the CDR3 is TGCGCCAGCAGCCTAGGGGGGGCCGATACGCAGTATTTT. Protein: CASSLGGADTQYF.

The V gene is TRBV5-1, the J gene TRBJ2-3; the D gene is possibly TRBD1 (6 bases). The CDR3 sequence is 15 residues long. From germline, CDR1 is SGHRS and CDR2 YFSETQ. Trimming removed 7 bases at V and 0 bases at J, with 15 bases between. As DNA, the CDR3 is TGCGCCAGCGCCATCCCCGACAGGAGCACAGATACGCAGTATTTT. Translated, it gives CASAIPDRSTDTQYF.

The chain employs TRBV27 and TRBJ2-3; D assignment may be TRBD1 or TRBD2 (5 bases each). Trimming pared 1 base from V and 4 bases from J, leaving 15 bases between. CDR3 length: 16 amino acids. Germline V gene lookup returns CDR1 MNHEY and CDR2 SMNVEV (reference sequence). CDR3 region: CASSLWGRFGSDTQYF. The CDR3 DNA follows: TGTGCCAGCAGTTTATGGGGACGATTCGGGTCAGATACGCAGTATTTT.

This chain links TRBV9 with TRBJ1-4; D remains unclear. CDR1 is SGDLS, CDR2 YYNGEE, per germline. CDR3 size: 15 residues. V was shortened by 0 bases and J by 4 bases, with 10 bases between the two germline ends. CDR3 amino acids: CASSVATGYNEKLFF. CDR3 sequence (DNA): TGTGCCAGCAGCGTAGCTACCGGGTATAATGAAAAACTGTTTTTT.

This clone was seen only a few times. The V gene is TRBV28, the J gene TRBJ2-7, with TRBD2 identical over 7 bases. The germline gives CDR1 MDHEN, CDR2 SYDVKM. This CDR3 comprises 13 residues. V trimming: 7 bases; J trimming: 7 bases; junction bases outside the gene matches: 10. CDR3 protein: CASITAGTGEQYF. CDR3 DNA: TGTGCCAGCATAACAGCGGGGACGGGGGAGCAGTACTTC.

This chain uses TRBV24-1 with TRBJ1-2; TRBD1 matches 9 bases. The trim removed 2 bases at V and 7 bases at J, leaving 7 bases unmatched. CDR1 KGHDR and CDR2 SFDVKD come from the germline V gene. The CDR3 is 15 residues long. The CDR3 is CATSDSDRGVRGYTF. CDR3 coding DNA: TGTGCCACCAGTGATTCGGACAGGGGTGTTCGTGGCTACACCTTC.

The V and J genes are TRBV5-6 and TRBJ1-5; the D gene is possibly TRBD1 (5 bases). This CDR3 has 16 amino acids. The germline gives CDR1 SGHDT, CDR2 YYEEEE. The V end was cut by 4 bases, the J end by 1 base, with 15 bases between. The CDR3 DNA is TGTGCCAGCAGCGCGGGACGGGGGGGAAGCAATCAGCCCCAGCATTTT. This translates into CASSAGRGGSNQPQHF.

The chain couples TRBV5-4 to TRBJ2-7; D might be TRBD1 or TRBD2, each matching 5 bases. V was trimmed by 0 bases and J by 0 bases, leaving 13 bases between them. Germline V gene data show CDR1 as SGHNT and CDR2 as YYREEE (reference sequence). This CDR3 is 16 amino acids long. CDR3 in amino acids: CASSLGQGVPSYEQYF. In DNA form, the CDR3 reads TGTGCCAGCAGCTTGGGTCAGGGAGTACCCTCCTACGAGCAGTACTTC.